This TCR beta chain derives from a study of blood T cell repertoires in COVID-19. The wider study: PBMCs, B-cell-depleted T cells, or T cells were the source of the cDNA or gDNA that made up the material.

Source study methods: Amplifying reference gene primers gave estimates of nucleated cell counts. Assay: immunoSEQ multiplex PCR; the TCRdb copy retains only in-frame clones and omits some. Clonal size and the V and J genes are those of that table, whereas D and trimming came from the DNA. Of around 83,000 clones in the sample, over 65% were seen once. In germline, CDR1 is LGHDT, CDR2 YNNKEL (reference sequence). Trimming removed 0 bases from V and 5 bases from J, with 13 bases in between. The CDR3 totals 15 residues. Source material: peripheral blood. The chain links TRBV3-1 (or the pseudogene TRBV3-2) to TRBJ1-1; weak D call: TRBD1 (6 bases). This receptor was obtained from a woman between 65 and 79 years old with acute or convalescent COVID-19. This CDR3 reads CASSQDWGPRTEAFF. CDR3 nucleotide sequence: TGTGCCAGCAGCCAAGATTGGGGGCCGAGGACTGAAGCTTTCTTT.